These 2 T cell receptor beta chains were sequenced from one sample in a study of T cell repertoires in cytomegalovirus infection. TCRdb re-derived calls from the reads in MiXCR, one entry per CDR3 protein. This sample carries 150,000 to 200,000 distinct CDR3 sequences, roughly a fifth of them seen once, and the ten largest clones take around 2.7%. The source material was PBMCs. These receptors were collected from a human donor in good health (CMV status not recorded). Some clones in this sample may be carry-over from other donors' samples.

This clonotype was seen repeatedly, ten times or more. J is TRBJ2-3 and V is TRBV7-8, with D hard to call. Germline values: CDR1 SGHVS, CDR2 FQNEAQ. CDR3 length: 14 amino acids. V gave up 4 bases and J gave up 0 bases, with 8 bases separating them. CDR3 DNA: TGTGCCAGCAGCTGGAGTAGTAGCACAGATACGCAGTATTTT. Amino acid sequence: CASSWSSSTDTQYF.

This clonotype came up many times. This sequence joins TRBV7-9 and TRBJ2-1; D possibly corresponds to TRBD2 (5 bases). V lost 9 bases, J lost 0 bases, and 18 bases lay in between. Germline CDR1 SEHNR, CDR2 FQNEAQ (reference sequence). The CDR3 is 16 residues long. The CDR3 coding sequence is TGTGCCAGTCGGTTGGGAGTGGGAAGCTCCTACAATGAGCAGTTCTTC. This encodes CASRLGVGSSYNEQFF. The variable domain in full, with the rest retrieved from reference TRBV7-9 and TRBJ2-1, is DTGVSQNPRHKITKRGQNVTFRCDPISEHNRLYWYRQTLGQGPEFLTYFQNEAQLEKSRLLSDRFSAERPKGSFSTLEIQRTEQGDSAMYLCASRLGVGSSYNEQFFGPGTRLTVL.